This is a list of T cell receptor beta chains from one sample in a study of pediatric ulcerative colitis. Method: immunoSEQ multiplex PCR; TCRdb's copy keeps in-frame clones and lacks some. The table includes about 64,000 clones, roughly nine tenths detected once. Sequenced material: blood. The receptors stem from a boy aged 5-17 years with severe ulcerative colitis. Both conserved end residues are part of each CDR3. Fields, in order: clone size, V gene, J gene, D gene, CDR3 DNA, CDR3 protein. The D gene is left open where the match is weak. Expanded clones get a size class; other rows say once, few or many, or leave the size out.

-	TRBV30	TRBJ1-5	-	TGTGCCTGGAGTCCGGGAGCTAATCAGCCCCAGCATTTT	CAWSPGANQPQHF
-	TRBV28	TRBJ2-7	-	TGTGCCAGCAGTTTAGTGGGGTTCTCCTACGAGCAGTACTTC	CASSLVGFSYEQYF
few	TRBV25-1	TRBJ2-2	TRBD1	TGTGCCAGCAGTGGGACAGGGGACACCGGGGAGCTGTTTTTT	CASSGTGDTGELFF
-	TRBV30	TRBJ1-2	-	TGTGCCTGGAGTGTAACGGGGGGGTATGAGGGATATACCTTC	CAWSVTGGYEGYTF
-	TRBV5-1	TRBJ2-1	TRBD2	TGCGCCAGCAGCGGGATAACTAGCGGGAGGGCCATTAGCGGAGCCTACAATGAGCAGTTCTTC	CASSGITSGRAISGAYNEQFF
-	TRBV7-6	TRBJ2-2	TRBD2	TGTGCCAGCAGCTCCCACCCGACGCTAGCGGGAGGCTCCAACACCGGGGAGCTGTTTTTT	CASSSHPTLAGGSNTGELFF
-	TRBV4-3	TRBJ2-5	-	TGCGCCAGCAGCCAACCCCTGATCGGGGGCTCGGCGGAGACCCAGTACTTC	CASSQPLIGGSAETQYF
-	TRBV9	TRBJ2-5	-	TGTGCCAGCAGCGAGGGTTGGCAAATGCAAGAGACCCAGTACTTC	CASSEGWQMQETQYF
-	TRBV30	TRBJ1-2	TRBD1	TGTGCCTGGAGTCTTGGGACAGGGGCGGGTGGCTACACCTTC	CAWSLGTGAGGYTF
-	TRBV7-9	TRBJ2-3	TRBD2	TGTGCCAGCAGCCCCGGGACTACTATATCGACTACGCAGTATTTT	CASSPGTTISTTQYF
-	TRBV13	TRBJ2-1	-	TGTGCCAGCAGCTTGGCCAACGATGAGCAGTTCTTC	CASSLANDEQFF
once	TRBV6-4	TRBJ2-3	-	TGTGCCAGCAGTGATAACCCCGGAGGGGGGAGCACAGATACGCAGTATTTT	CASSDNPGGGSTDTQYF
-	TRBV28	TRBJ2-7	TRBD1	TGTGCCAGCAGTTGGACAGGGCAGGGCGAGCAGTACTTC	CASSWTGQGEQYF
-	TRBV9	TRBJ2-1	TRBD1	TGTGCCAGCAGCGTAGCTATCGGGGACAGTCCATACAATGAGCAGTTCTTC	CASSVAIGDSPYNEQFF
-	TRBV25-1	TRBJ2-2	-	TGTGCCAGCAGTGATTTAGAGGCGGGACCGAACACCGGGGAGCTGTTTTTT	CASSDLEAGPNTGELFF
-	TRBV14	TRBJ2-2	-	TGTGCCAGCAGCCAAGGGTCCGGGGAGCTGTTTTTT	CASSQGSGELFF
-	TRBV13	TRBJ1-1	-	TGTGCCAGCAGCTTTGGGCTGAACACTGAAGCTTTCTTT	CASSFGLNTEAFF
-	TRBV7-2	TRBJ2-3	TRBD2	TGTGCCAGCAGCCAGATCAGCGGGAGTGGAGATACGCAGTATTTT	CASSQISGSGDTQYF
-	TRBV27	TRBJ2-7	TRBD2	TGTGCCAGCAGTTATACGGGGGGCTACGAGCAGTACTTC	CASSYTGGYEQYF
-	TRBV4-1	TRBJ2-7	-	TGCGCCAGCAGCCAAGATCTGGTTAGCCGATACCCTACCTACGAGCAGTACTTC	CASSQDLVSRYPTYEQYF
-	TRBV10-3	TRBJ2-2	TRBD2	TGTGCCATCAGTGAGTCCCAAGCGGGAGGGTTCCCCGGGGAGCTGTTTTTT	CAISESQAGGFPGELFF
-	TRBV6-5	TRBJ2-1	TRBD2	TGTGCCAGCAGCGTTAGCGCGGGAGCAGTGGGTGAGCAGTTCTTC	CASSVSAGAVGEQFF